The 28 T cell receptor beta chains given below trace back to one sample, sequenced in a study of T cell responses to AZD1222 COVID-19 vaccine. TCRdb keeps only in-frame clones here, not all; method: immunoSEQ multiplex PCR. The sample has fewer than 150,000 clones; around 88% are singletons. The sample was peripheral blood, taken 28 days after the second AZD1222 dose. The receptor source for this set is an adult who received the AZD1222 COVID-19 vaccine.

The CDR3 here is CASSPDRVSPLHF. Written as DNA, the CDR3 is TGTGCCAGCAGCCCGGACAGGGTTTCACCCCTCCACTTT. The chain employs TRBV5-6 and TRBJ1-6; 8 bases fit TRBD1. From germline, CDR1 is SGHDT and CDR2 YYEEEE. The CDR3 covers 13 residues. V gave up 4 bases and J gave up 9 bases; unmatched junction bases: 3.

CDR3 nucleotides: TGTGCCAGCAGCTTGGAAGGGACAGCTCGATGGTTTGGCTACACCTTC. Its translation: CASSLEGTARWFGYTF. V gene TRBV5-4 combines with J gene TRBJ1-2; 7 bases align to TRBD1. Germline lookup yields CDR1 SGHNT and CDR2 YYREEE (reference sequence). The CDR3 is 16 amino acids. J was trimmed by 7 bases and V by 0 bases; bases with no gene match: 12.

This clone was seen a few times. The chain is built from TRBV11-1 and TRBJ2-3; D is unclear. Trimming cost V 6 bases and J 6 bases, with 10 bases left between them. This CDR3 has 12 amino acids. Germline assignment: CDR1 SGHAT and CDR2 FQDESV (reference sequence). The CDR3 is CASRAWADTQYF. The DNA of the CDR3 is TGTGCCAGCAGAGCTTGGGCTGATACGCAGTATTTT. Full variable domain (remainder filled in from reference TRBV11-1 and TRBJ2-3): EAEVAQSPRYKITEKSQAVAFWCDPISGHATLYWYRQILGQGPELLVQFQDESVVDDSQLPKDRFSAERLKGVDSTLKIQPAELGDSAMYLCASRAWADTQYFGPGTRLTVL.

This chain connects TRBV15 to TRBJ1-2; no clear D. The germline V gene encodes CDR1 LNHNV and CDR2 YYDKDF (reference sequence). V was clipped by 0 bases and J by 6 bases, with 17 bases between them. The CDR3 is 16 residues long. The CDR3 here is CATSRDRKSAGDGYTF. The CDR3 nucleotides are TGTGCCACCAGCAGAGATCGAAAATCGGCCGGCGATGGCTACACCTTC. Combining the CDR3 with reference TRBV15 and TRBJ1-2 gives the whole variable domain DAMVIQNPRYQVTQFGKPVTLSCSQTLNHNVMYWYQQKSSQAPKLLFHYYDKDFNNEADTPDNFQSRRPNTSFCFLDIRSPGLGDTAMYLCATSRDRKSAGDGYTFGSGTRLTVV.

This rearrangement joins TRBV6-2 or TRBV6-3 to TRBJ2-2, with D possibly matching TRBD1 (6 bases). The V end was cut by 2 bases, the J end by 5 bases, with 12 bases between. Germline V CDR1 and CDR2: MNHEY, SVGEGT. This CDR3 spans 15 amino acids. In DNA form, the CDR3 reads TGTGCCAGCAGTTACATACAGGGAGAGACCGGGGAGCTGTTTTTT. This translates into CASSYIQGETGELFF.

The chain recombines TRBV13 with TRBJ1-1, with a tentative D call TRBD1 (6 bases). With 6 bases removed from V and 7 bases from J, the gap between germline ends came to 18 bases. Germline loops: CDR1 PRHDT, CDR2 FYEKMQ (reference sequence). The CDR3 totals 14 residues. The DNA for the CDR3 is TGTGCCAGCAGAACAGGGTTAGACTCTTATGAAGCTTTCTTT. Its protein is CASRTGLDSYEAFF.

The rearrangement joins TRBV19 to TRBJ2-5, with D tentatively TRBD1 (6 bases). V lost 5 bases, J lost 2 bases, and 6 bases lay in between. In germline, CDR1 is LNHDA, CDR2 SQIVND (reference sequence). The CDR3 is 12 amino acids. The chain's CDR3 is CASSDRQETQYF. The CDR3 region has the DNA TGTGCCAGTAGTGACAGGCAAGAGACCCAGTACTTC.

V gene TRBV15 combines with J gene TRBJ2-7; a weak D match, TRBD1 (5 bases). The CDR3 contains 14 residues. Looked up from germline, CDR1 is LNHNV and CDR2 is YYDKDF (reference sequence). V shed 3 bases and J shed 3 bases, with 12 bases lying between them. The CDR3 DNA reads as TGTGCCACCAGCAGCTTCCGTGACAGCTACGAGCAGTACTTC. This translates into CATSSFRDSYEQYF.

The chain recombines TRBV6-5 with TRBJ1-1; D is unresolved. Germline V gene sequence: CDR1 MNHEY, CDR2 SVGAGI. The CDR3 is made up of 14 amino acids. Trimming shortened V by 5 bases and J by 1 base, and 11 bases separated the two germline ends. CDR3 region: CASSKYDGNTEAFF. In nucleotides, the CDR3 is TGTGCCAGCAGTAAATACGACGGGAACACTGAAGCTTTCTTT.

The V and J genes are TRBV11-3 and TRBJ1-1; D unclear. The germline V and J ends were trimmed by 3 bases and 1 base, with 6 bases remaining between them. CDR1 is SGHNT and CDR2 is YENEEA in the germline V gene. CDR3 length: 13 residues. CDR3 DNA sequence: TGTGCCAGCAGCTTCAGTGGGAACACTGAAGCTTTCTTT. As protein: CASSFSGNTEAFF.

The chain is built from TRBV18 and TRBJ2-2, with D unresolved. V was shortened by 0 bases and J by 7 bases, with 0 bases between the two germline ends. Germline V CDR1 and CDR2: KGHSH, LQKENI. The CDR3 runs to 11 residues. This CDR3 is CASSPPGELFF. The CDR3 DNA is TGTGCCAGCTCACCACCCGGGGAGCTGTTTTTT.

The chain combines TRBV7-9 with TRBJ2-2; D may be TRBD2 (6 bases). Germline assignment: CDR1 SEHNR and CDR2 FQNEAQ (reference sequence). CDR3 length: 17 residues. Trimming shortened V by 4 bases and J by 6 bases, and 21 bases separated the two germline ends. DNA of the CDR3: TGTGCCAGCAGCTCCCTAGCACTAGCTGTAACACCCGGGGAGCTGTTTTTT. As protein: CASSSLALAVTPGELFF.

The chain uses TRBV6-5 and TRBJ1-2; perhaps TRBD1 as D (5 bases). This CDR3 is built from 16 residues. V was shortened by 0 bases and J by 2 bases, with 13 bases between the two germline ends. The germline gives CDR1 MNHEY, CDR2 SVGAGI. Written as DNA, the CDR3 is TGTGCCAGCAGTTACTCGCGGTTCGGGGGGAACTATGGCTACACCTTC. Its protein product is CASSYSRFGGNYGYTF.

The rearrangement links TRBV19 to TRBJ2-1; 9 nucleotides match TRBD2. Germline V gives CDR1 LNHDA, CDR2 SQIVND (reference sequence). V lost 9 bases and J lost 5; bases outside the gene matches: 8. The CDR3 consists of 14 residues. The CDR3 loop reads CASTPSGAHNEQFF. In DNA form, the CDR3 reads TGTGCCAGCACGCCTAGCGGGGCCCACAATGAGCAGTTCTTC.

This clone was detected only a few times. Here the CDR3 reads CASSAGDRASPLHF. CDR3 in DNA: TGCGCCAGCAGCGCAGGGGACAGGGCTTCACCCCTCCACTTT. The chain carries TRBV5-1 and TRBJ1-6; 9 bases are shared with TRBD1. Germline V CDR1 and CDR2: SGHRS, YFSETQ. The CDR3 covers 14 residues. Unmatched junction bases numbered 5, after V lost 4 bases and J lost 9 bases.

Written as DNA, the CDR3 is TGTGCCAGCAGCCAGGGACTAGCGGGGGGGCCTAGCACAGATACGCAGTATTTT. Protein: CASSQGLAGGPSTDTQYF. The V call is TRBV4-2, the J call TRBJ2-3, with 16 nucleotides matching TRBD2. Germline trimming cut 3 bases from V and 0 bases from J; bases unmatched to any gene: 3. CDR3 size: 18 residues. Germline V gene data show CDR1 as LGHNA and CDR2 as YNFKEQ.

The chain couples TRBV2 to TRBJ2-1, with D possibly being TRBD1 (5 bases). V lost 6 bases and J lost 0, with 9 bases in between. The CDR3 is 14 residues long. Germline V gene data show CDR1 as SNHLY and CDR2 as FYNNEI. CDR3 in DNA: TGTGCCAGCAGACAGGAAAGCTCCTACAATGAGCAGTTCTTC. Translated, it gives CASRQESSYNEQFF.

This chain connects TRBV6-6 to TRBJ2-7; 10 nucleotides line up with TRBD1. The V segment lost 6 bases and the J segment 0 bases; nucleotides outside the gene matches: 8. The length of the CDR3 is 16 residues. CDR1 MNHNY and CDR2 SVGAGI come from the germline V gene (reference sequence). CDR3 protein: CASRGWTGGNSYEQYF. In nucleotides, the CDR3 is TGTGCCAGCAGGGGCTGGACAGGGGGTAACTCCTACGAGCAGTACTTC.

The V and J genes are TRBV12-5 and TRBJ2-1, with D perhaps being TRBD1 or TRBD2 (6 bases each). Per the germline V gene, CDR1 is LGHNT and CDR2 is FRNRAP. The CDR3 runs to 17 residues. V dropped 7 bases and J dropped 5 bases, with 24 bases sitting between them. For the CDR3, the DNA is TGTGCTAGTGCCTTCGCACGGGGGCCGAATTTTAACAATGAGCAGTTCTTC. Translation: CASAFARGPNFNNEQFF.

The J gene is TRBJ2-3, the V gene TRBV28; 9 bases are shared with TRBD1. The length of the CDR3 is 15 residues. Germline lookup yields CDR1 MDHEN and CDR2 SYDVKM. The junction had 7 bases not matched to a gene; V was cut back by 1 base and J by 8 bases. Here the CDR3 reads CASSLSAQGAGTQYF. CDR3 sequence (DNA): TGTGCCAGCAGTTTATCCGCACAGGGGGCAGGTACGCAGTATTTT.

The chain combines TRBV28 with TRBJ1-3, with 7 nucleotides matching TRBD1. The J segment lost 2 bases and the V segment lost 1 base, leaving 2 bases of the junction unmatched. The germline V gene has CDR1 MDHEN and CDR2 SYDVKM. CDR3 length: 15 amino acids. CDR3 protein: CASSLFQGAGNTIYF. CDR3 sequence (DNA): TGTGCCAGCAGTTTATTCCAGGGGGCTGGAAACACCATATATTTT.

In the case of this clone: The sample has other DNA sequences that encode this CDR3 too. The chain links TRBV7-2 to TRBJ1-6; D uncertain. The ends were cut back, 1 base at V and 8 bases at J, with 6 bases in the middle. The CDR3 consists of 13 residues. From germline, CDR1 is SGHTA and CDR2 FQGNSA. CDR3 sequence: CASSLVADSPLHF. As DNA, the CDR3 is TGTGCCAGCAGCTTAGTAGCGGATTCACCCCTCCACTTT.

This chain joins TRBV28 and TRBJ1-6; 9 positions agree with TRBD1. CDR3 length: 17 amino acids. V lost 6 bases to trimming and J lost 3 bases; unmatched junction nucleotides: 9. Germline V gene sequence: CDR1 MDHEN, CDR2 SYDVKM. The CDR3 nucleotides are TGTGCCAGCAGCCCACGGACAGGGGCTTACTATAATTCACCCCTCCACTTT. Translation: CASSPRTGAYYNSPLHF.

The chain joins TRBV6-1 to TRBJ2-7; 7 bases agree with TRBD2. J gave up 0 bases and V 4 bases, and 6 bases lay outside the gene matches. This CDR3 comprises 15 residues. In germline, CDR1 is MNHNS, CDR2 SASEGT. CDR3 nucleotides: TGTGCCAGCAGTGGAGCGGGGTCTAGCTCCTACGAGCAGTACTTC. It encodes CASSGAGSSSYEQYF.

The chain couples TRBV28 to TRBJ1-1; D not certain. V lost 4 bases and J lost 5, with 11 bases in between. The germline V gene has CDR1 MDHEN and CDR2 SYDVKM. The CDR3 is made up of 13 amino acids. CDR3 residues: CASSWTENTEAFF. The CDR3 nucleotides read TGTGCCAGCAGTTGGACGGAAAATACTGAAGCTTTCTTT.

This chain uses TRBV6-5 with TRBJ1-3; D not resolved. Germline CDR1 is MNHEY and CDR2 is SVGAGI. The CDR3 loop spans 11 amino acids. V lost 0 bases and J 7 bases, leaving 1 base between the germline ends. CDR3 in amino acids: CASSYSNTIYF. CDR3 coding DNA: TGTGCCAGCAGTTACTCGAACACCATATATTTT.

This clone showed up just a few times. CDR3 sequence reads: CASSSWGVSPLHF. In nucleotides, the CDR3 is TGTGCCAGTAGTTCATGGGGGGTATCACCCCTCCACTTT. The chain combines TRBV19 with TRBJ1-6; TRBD1 is a possible D gene (5 bases). CDR1 and CDR2 from the germline V gene are LNHDA and SQIVND (reference sequence). The V end lost 5 bases, the J end lost 10 bases, and 12 bases lay between the germline ends. This CDR3 spans 13 amino acids.

The chain joins TRBV27 to TRBJ2-7, with 7 bases matching TRBD1. Germline V lookup: CDR1 MNHEY, CDR2 SMNVEV (reference sequence). Trimming removed 8 bases from V and 1 base from J; junction bases left unmatched: 11. The CDR3 contains 15 residues. The CDR3 coding sequence is TGTGCCAGCTCCCTGGGTCGGGACAGATCCTACGAGCAGTACTTC. It translates to CASSLGRDRSYEQYF.